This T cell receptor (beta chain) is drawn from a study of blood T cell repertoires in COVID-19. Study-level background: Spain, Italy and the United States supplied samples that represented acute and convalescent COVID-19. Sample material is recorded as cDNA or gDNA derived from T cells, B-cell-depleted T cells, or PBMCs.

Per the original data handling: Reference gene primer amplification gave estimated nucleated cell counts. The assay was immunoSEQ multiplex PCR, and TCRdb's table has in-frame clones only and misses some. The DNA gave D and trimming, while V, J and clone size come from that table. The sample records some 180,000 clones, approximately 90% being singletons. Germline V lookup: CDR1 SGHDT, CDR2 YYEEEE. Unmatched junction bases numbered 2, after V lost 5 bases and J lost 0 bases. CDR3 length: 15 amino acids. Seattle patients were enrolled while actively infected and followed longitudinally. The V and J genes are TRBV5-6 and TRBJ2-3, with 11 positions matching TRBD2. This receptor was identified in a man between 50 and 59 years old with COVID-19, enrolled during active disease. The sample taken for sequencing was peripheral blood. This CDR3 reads CASRSSGGSTDTQYF. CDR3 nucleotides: TGTGCCAGCAGGTCTAGCGGGGGGAGCACAGATACGCAGTATTTT.